This T cell receptor (beta chain) was sequenced in a study of tumor and adjacent non-tumor tissue in lung cancer. Study summary: The cohort had about twelve adenocarcinoma, 2 squamous cell and 1 small cell patients.

RNA was extracted from bulk tissue without any cell sorting. A modified ARM-PCR protocol with three rounds of nested PCR amplified TCRbeta. TCRdb fed the multiplex PCR reads into MiXCR, producing one record per CDR3 protein. This table has over 60,000 distinct CDR3 sequences, around 80% appearing once. Study-level findings and limits: Normal lung showed higher cumulative top 100 clone frequency than tumor.

The CDR3 has 14 residues. CDR1 is MDHEN and CDR2 is SYDVKM in the germline V gene. Concerning this clonotype itself: The antigen is undetermined. At one end the junction does not follow the germline gene, possibly because of a read error.

This receptor was obtained from a woman between 45 and 65 years old with non-small cell lung cancer. The sequenced material came from lung tumor tissue. The chain combines TRBV28 with TRBJ1-2; no firm D call. CDR3 in amino acids: CASSLSGEGYGYTF. The CDR3 region has the DNA TGTGCCAGCAGCCTCTCGGGAGAGGGCTATGGTTACACCTTC.